Listed below are T cell receptor beta chains from one sample, sequenced in a study of yellow fever vaccine responses in identical twins. TCRdb fed the RT-PCR reads into MiXCR, producing one record per CDR3 protein. The sample lists almost 400 distinct CDR3 sequences; under 70% were seen once. The sample consisted of T cells from blood (PBMCs), unsorted or a sorted subset (not recorded which), taken before or after yellow fever vaccination (not recorded which). The source is a female donor who received the yellow fever vaccine. Both conserved end residues are part of each CDR3. The order of the fields is J gene, clone size, D gene, V gene, CDR3 protein, CDR3 DNA. A D gene is named only where the DNA matches it firmly. Not every row has a clone size; where given, it reads once, few, many or a size class.

TRBJ1-5	NA	NA	TRBV23-1	CASTRTHLDGQPQHF	TGCGCCAGCACCAGAACACACCTGGACGGTCAGCCCCAGCATTTT
TRBJ2-4	few	NA	TRBV3-1	CASGTQLAKNIQYF	TGTGCCAGCGGGACTCAACTAGCCAAAAACATTCAGTACTTC
TRBJ2-5	once	NA	TRBV6-2/TRBV6-3	CASSRTEQETQYF	TGTGCCAGCAGTAGAACAGAACAAGAGACCCAGTACTTC
TRBJ1-1	few	NA	TRBV12-3/TRBV12-4	CASSFGENTEAFF	TGTGCCAGCAGTTTCGGGGAGAACACTGAAGCTTTCTTT
TRBJ2-3	NA	TRBD2	TRBV5-1	CASSLGFAGGADTQYF	TGCGCCAGCAGCTTGGGATTTGCGGGGGGGGCAGATACGCAGTATTTT
TRBJ1-2	NA	NA	TRBV6-4	CASSEGSTTYGYTF	TGTGCCAGCAGTGAGGGTTCCACAACTTATGGCTACACCTTC
TRBJ2-3	NA	TRBD1	TRBV6-5	CASSSHRGLIADTQYF	TGTGCCAGCAGTTCTCACAGGGGGCTCATAGCAGATACGCAGTATTTT
TRBJ2-1	NA	NA	TRBV5-6	CASSFLPGSHRHNEQFF	TGTGCCAGCAGCTTTCTTCCTGGCAGCCACCGACACAATGAGCAGTTCTTC
TRBJ1-1	few	TRBD1	TRBV6-1	CASSTRTGREAFF	TGTGCCAGCAGTACCCGGACAGGGCGTGAAGCTTTCTTT
TRBJ2-1	NA	TRBD1	TRBV12-3/TRBV12-4	CASILRGTGYNEQFF	TGTGCCAGCATCCTCCGCGGGACAGGCTACAATGAGCAGTTCTTC
TRBJ2-1	NA	TRBD1	TRBV4-1	CASSRDRVVHEQFF	TGCGCCAGCAGCCGGGACAGGGTGGTCCATGAGCAGTTCTTC
TRBJ1-2	NA	NA	TRBV10-3	CAISESQLFQGYTF	TGTGCCATCAGTGAGTCTCAGTTATTCCAGGGCTACACCTTC
TRBJ1-6	NA	NA	TRBV10-1	CASSKASLHF	TGCGCCAGCAGTAAGGCATCCCTCCACTTT
TRBJ1-2	few	NA	TRBV6-1	CASSEFGGYTF	TGTGCCAGCAGTGAATTTGGCGGCTACACCTTC
TRBJ2-3	NA	NA	TRBV4-3	CASSQDGQAADTQYF	TGCGCCAGCAGCCAAGACGGGCAGGCGGCAGATACGCAGTATTTT
TRBJ1-1	NA	NA	TRBV4-3	CASSQELNTEAFF	TGCGCCAGCAGCCAAGAATTGAACACTGAAGCTTTCTTT
TRBJ1-2	few	NA	TRBV15	CATSGTGLVGYTF	TGTGCCACCAGCGGAACAGGGCTGGTTGGCTACACCTTC
TRBJ2-1	NA	TRBD2	TRBV29-1	CSVEEGEGPRYNEQFF	TGCAGCGTTGAAGAAGGGGAGGGCCCTCGGTACAATGAGCAGTTCTTC
TRBJ1-1	NA	NA	TRBV15	CATSTGTEAFF	TGTGCCACCAGCACCGGGACCGAAGCTTTCTTT
TRBJ1-1	NA	TRBD1	TRBV4-3	CASSQEAGQVNTEAFF	TGCGCCAGCAGCCAAGAGGCGGGACAGGTGAACACTGAAGCTTTCTTT
TRBJ2-5	NA	NA	TRBV11-3	CASSPRTALGETQYF	TGTGCCAGCAGCCCCCGGACAGCCCTGGGGGAGACCCAGTACTTC
TRBJ2-1	once	TRBD1	TRBV20-1	CSAAQGFGNEQFF	TGCAGTGCCGCACAGGGGTTCGGGAATGAGCAGTTCTTC
TRBJ2-7	NA	NA	TRBV20-1	CSAVLDSLGSYEQYF	TGCAGTGCCGTACTGGACAGCTTAGGGTCCTACGAGCAGTACTTC
TRBJ1-1	few	TRBD1	TRBV10-3	CAISSGTGVTEAFF	TGTGCCATCTCGTCCGGGACAGGGGTCACTGAAGCTTTCTTT
TRBJ2-1	NA	NA	TRBV29-1	CSATRQANEQFF	TGCAGCGCGACCCGACAGGCCAATGAGCAGTTCTTC
TRBJ2-2	NA	TRBD2	TRBV29-1	CSALSGINTGELFF	TGCAGCGCCCTTAGCGGGATTAACACCGGGGAGCTGTTTTTT
TRBJ1-2	once	NA	TRBV4-1	CASSQDWGGTYGYTF	TGCGCCAGCAGCCAAGATTGGGGGGGGACCTATGGCTACACCTTC
TRBJ1-1	NA	NA	TRBV11-1	CASSLGVTEAFF	TGTGCCAGCAGCTTAGGGGTCACTGAAGCTTTCTTT
TRBJ2-3	once	NA	TRBV29-1	CRAGNTDTQYF	TGCAGAGCCGGGAACACAGATACGCAGTATTTT
TRBJ1-2	NA	NA	TRBV19	CASSIVGRRINYGYTF	TGTGCCAGTAGTATAGTCGGCAGGCGAATCAACTATGGCTACACCTTC
TRBJ2-3	NA	TRBD2	TRBV15	CATSRTRTSGSETDTQYF	TGTGCCACCAGCAGAACCCGGACTAGCGGGAGTGAGACAGATACGCAGTATTTT
TRBJ2-5	once	TRBD2	TRBV29-1	CSVASRGATQYF	TGCAGCGTGGCGTCGCGGGGGGCGACCCAGTACTTC
TRBJ1-2	NA	NA	TRBV4-2	CASSQEPFGGGYTF	TGTGCCAGCAGCCAAGAACCGTTTGGGGGTGGCTACACCTTC
TRBJ1-1	NA	NA	TRBV29-1	CSVVLYGGEAFF	TGCAGCGTTGTTTTGTATGGGGGCGAAGCTTTCTTT
TRBJ2-1	NA	NA	TRBV7-3	CASSLWGNEQFF	TGTGCCAGCAGCTTATGGGGTAATGAGCAGTTCTTC
TRBJ2-2	NA	NA	TRBV7-9	CASSRPGSGTGELFF	TGTGCCAGCAGCCGACCGGGCTCGGGCACCGGGGAGCTGTTTTTT
TRBJ1-1	few	TRBD1	TRBV2	CASSTGQGMNTEAFF	TGTGCCAGCAGCACCGGACAGGGGATGAACACTGAAGCTTTCTTT
TRBJ1-1	NA	NA	TRBV15	CATSRSPGENTEAFF	TGTGCCACCAGCAGAAGTCCAGGGGAGAACACTGAAGCTTTCTTT
TRBJ2-2	once	TRBD2	TRBV12-3/TRBV12-4	CASNSGRANTGKLFF	TGTGCCAGCAATAGCGGGAGGGCGAACACCGGGAAGCTGTTTTTT
TRBJ2-2	NA	NA	TRBV7-2	CASSLAGRSNTGELFF	TGTGCCAGCAGCTTAGCGGGCCGCTCGAACACCGGGGAGCTGTTTTTT
TRBJ1-5	NA	NA	TRBV3-1	CASSQDWSTDQPQHF	TGTGCCAGCAGCCAAGATTGGTCCACAGATCAGCCCCAGCATTTT
TRBJ2-1	NA	NA	TRBV5-1	CASGPGHNEQFF	TGCGCCAGCGGCCCAGGTCACAATGAGCAGTTCTTC
TRBJ2-7	NA	NA	TRBV20-1	CSARDLRGAVYEQYF	TGCAGTGCTAGAGATCTCCGGGGAGCGGTGTACGAGCAGTACTTC
TRBJ1-3	few	NA	TRBV11-1	CASSLVFTGSSLGSTIYF	TGTGCCAGCAGCTTAGTTTTTACTGGGTCGTCACTTGGTAGCACCATATATTTT
TRBJ1-1	large	NA	TRBV7-6	CASRSGSNTEAFF	TGTGCCAGCAGATCCGGCTCCAACACTGAAGCTTTCTTT
TRBJ1-1	NA	TRBD1	TRBV6-1	CASRSETGQNTEAFF	TGTGCCAGCAGATCCGAGACAGGGCAGAACACTGAAGCTTTCTTT
TRBJ2-1	NA	NA	TRBV6-1	CASTSLMGAYNEQFF	TGTGCCAGCACCTCCCTTATGGGAGCCTACAATGAGCAGTTCTTC
TRBJ2-5	NA	NA	TRBV6-2/TRBV6-3	CASSYDSQETQYF	TGTGCCAGCAGTTACGACAGTCAAGAGACCCAGTACTTC